A selection of T cell receptor beta chains follows, all from one sample in a study of T-cell reconstitution after alpha-beta-depleted transplantation in children. TCRdb re-called the PCR reads through MiXCR, storing one row per CDR3 protein. The sample yields 700,000 or so distinct CDR3 sequences, 13% seen once. Sequencing used PBMCs, obtained before TCRalphabeta/CD19-depleted stem cell transplant. Receptor source: a girl aged 2 to 9 with congenital amegakaryocytic thrombocytopenia, due to receive a stem cell transplant. CDR3s include the opening cysteine and the closing phenylalanine or tryptophan. Fields, in order: J gene, clone size, D gene, V gene, CDR3 protein, CDR3 DNA. A D gene is named only where the DNA matches it firmly. Only part of the rows carry a size: once, few, many, or a class if the clone is expanded.

J gene: TRBJ1-3
clone size: -
D gene: -
V gene: TRBV7-9
CDR3 protein: CASSLGGSSSGNTIYF
CDR3 DNA: TGTGCCAGCAGCTTGGGCGGCTCCTCATCTGGAAACACCATATATTTT

J gene: TRBJ2-2
clone size: -
D gene: TRBD2
V gene: TRBV3-1
CDR3 protein: CASSPGTSGRANTGELFF
CDR3 DNA: TGTGCCAGCAGCCCCGGGACTAGCGGGAGGGCCAACACCGGGGAGCTGTTTTTT

J gene: TRBJ2-5
clone size: many
D gene: TRBD1
V gene: TRBV29-1
CDR3 protein: CSGQGVQETQYF
CDR3 DNA: TGCAGCGGACAGGGGGTCCAAGAGACCCAGTACTTC

J gene: TRBJ2-2
clone size: few
D gene: -
V gene: TRBV7-9
CDR3 protein: CASSLAASDTTGELFF
CDR3 DNA: TGTGCCAGCAGCTTAGCGGCTAGCGATACTACCGGGGAGCTGTTTTTT

J gene: TRBJ2-1
clone size: few
D gene: -
V gene: TRBV5-1
CDR3 protein: CASRLSGRYNEQFF
CDR3 DNA: TGCGCCAGCAGACTATCGGGACGTTACAATGAGCAGTTCTTC

J gene: TRBJ2-7
clone size: -
D gene: -
V gene: TRBV21-1
CDR3 protein: CASSPPPTRSSYEQYF
CDR3 DNA: TGTGCCAGCAGCCCCCCCCCTACTCGTAGCTCCTACGAGCAGTACTTC

J gene: TRBJ2-7
clone size: -
D gene: -
V gene: TRBV5-6
CDR3 protein: CASSAYRSLGRGEQYF
CDR3 DNA: TGTGCCAGCAGTGCCTACCGCAGTCTAGGTCGCGGCGAGCAGTACTTC

J gene: TRBJ2-2
clone size: few
D gene: TRBD2
V gene: TRBV14
CDR3 protein: CASSQDLLAGGHGELFF
CDR3 DNA: TGTGCCAGCAGCCAAGATCTACTAGCGGGAGGGCACGGGGAGCTGTTTTTT

J gene: TRBJ2-7
clone size: -
D gene: -
V gene: TRBV29-1
CDR3 protein: CSVEVGGATPEQYF
CDR3 DNA: TGCAGCGTTGAAGTGGGGGGCGCTACCCCCGAGCAGTACTTC

J gene: TRBJ1-1
clone size: -
D gene: -
V gene: TRBV6-1
CDR3 protein: CASREDTIGTEAFF
CDR3 DNA: TGTGCCAGCAGAGAGGACACAATAGGTACTGAAGCTTTCTTT

J gene: TRBJ2-7
clone size: -
D gene: -
V gene: TRBV5-1
CDR3 protein: CASNASGISYEQYF
CDR3 DNA: TGCGCCAGCAACGCGTCAGGTATCTCCTACGAGCAGTACTTC

J gene: TRBJ1-1
clone size: many
D gene: -
V gene: TRBV20-1
CDR3 protein: CSAAEGVDTEAFF
CDR3 DNA: TGCAGTGCAGCTGAAGGGGTAGACACTGAAGCTTTCTTT

J gene: TRBJ2-5
clone size: many
D gene: -
V gene: TRBV5-1
CDR3 protein: CASSHLGETQYF
CDR3 DNA: TGCGCCAGCAGCCATCTAGGAGAGACCCAGTACTTC

J gene: TRBJ2-4
clone size: many
D gene: -
V gene: TRBV12-3/TRBV12-4
CDR3 protein: CASSLGEEAKNIQYF
CDR3 DNA: TGTGCCAGCAGCCTGGGGGAAGAAGCCAAAAACATTCAGTACTTC

J gene: TRBJ2-1
clone size: -
D gene: TRBD2
V gene: TRBV14
CDR3 protein: CASNPGLAGGPGSYNEQFF
CDR3 DNA: TGTGCCAGCAACCCTGGACTAGCGGGAGGGCCTGGCTCCTACAATGAGCAGTTCTTC

J gene: TRBJ1-1
clone size: many
D gene: -
V gene: TRBV11-1
CDR3 protein: CASSLGYTTRGGTNTEAFF
CDR3 DNA: TGTGCCAGCAGCTTAGGATATACGACACGAGGAGGAACCAACACTGAAGCTTTCTTT

J gene: TRBJ2-7
clone size: -
D gene: -
V gene: TRBV20-1
CDR3 protein: CSARDASYEQYF
CDR3 DNA: TGCAGTGCTAGAGACGCTTCCTACGAGCAGTACTTC

J gene: TRBJ2-1
clone size: many
D gene: -
V gene: TRBV5-1
CDR3 protein: CASSASEGEQFF
CDR3 DNA: TGCGCCAGCAGCGCTAGTGAGGGTGAGCAGTTCTTC

J gene: TRBJ2-3
clone size: many
D gene: TRBD2
V gene: TRBV9
CDR3 protein: CASSVIPGLVEGDTQYF
CDR3 DNA: TGTGCCAGCAGCGTAATACCCGGACTAGTGGAGGGGGATACGCAGTATTTT

J gene: TRBJ2-2
clone size: -
D gene: -
V gene: TRBV9
CDR3 protein: CASTEWSSGAGELFF
CDR3 DNA: TGTGCCAGCACCGAATGGTCTAGTGGGGCCGGGGAGCTGTTTTTT

J gene: TRBJ2-5
clone size: many
D gene: -
V gene: TRBV29-1
CDR3 protein: CSAGHFQETQYF
CDR3 DNA: TGCAGCGCAGGACACTTTCAAGAGACCCAGTACTTC

J gene: TRBJ2-3
clone size: -
D gene: TRBD2
V gene: TRBV6-1
CDR3 protein: CASSPPTSGLVDTQYF
CDR3 DNA: TGTGCCAGCAGTCCACCGACTAGCGGACTGGTAGATACGCAGTATTTT

J gene: TRBJ2-2
clone size: few
D gene: TRBD2
V gene: TRBV5-1
CDR3 protein: CASSVDPGRTTGELFF
CDR3 DNA: TGCGCCAGCAGCGTCGATCCCGGGAGGACGACCGGGGAGCTGTTTTTT

J gene: TRBJ1-4
clone size: -
D gene: -
V gene: TRBV18
CDR3 protein: CASSDGIMNQKLFF
CDR3 DNA: TGTGCCAGCTCAGACGGGATAATGAACCAAAAACTGTTTTTT

J gene: TRBJ2-1
clone size: many
D gene: -
V gene: TRBV29-1
CDR3 protein: CSALAGNEQFF
CDR3 DNA: TGCAGCGCCCTCGCTGGGAATGAGCAGTTCTTC

J gene: TRBJ1-5
clone size: -
D gene: -
V gene: TRBV19
CDR3 protein: CASSTEDKGNQPQHF
CDR3 DNA: TGTGCCAGTAGTACAGAGGACAAGGGCAATCAGCCCCAGCATTTT

J gene: TRBJ2-3
clone size: many
D gene: -
V gene: TRBV10-3
CDR3 protein: CAISVQGGTDTQYF
CDR3 DNA: TGTGCCATCAGTGTTCAGGGTGGCACAGATACGCAGTATTTT